This paragraph reports one T cell receptor (beta chain). CDR3 length: 14 amino acids. CDR1 is MNHNY, CDR2 SVGAGI, per germline (reference sequence). Trimming removed 1 base from V and 4 bases from J; junction bases left unmatched: 1. This specimen comes from a study of blood T cell repertoires in COVID-19. As for the study in general: Some COVID-19 samples were acute and others convalescent; all came from the United States, Italy and Spain. PBMCs, B-cell-depleted T cells, or T cells were the source of the cDNA or gDNA that made up the material.

Per the original data handling: Amplification from reference gene primers served as the basis for estimated nucleated cell counts. Libraries were prepared by immunoSEQ multiplex PCR; TCRdb keeps only in-frame clonotypes and omits some of them. That table furnishes V, J and clone size, whereas the DNA furnished D and trimming. The profile shows tens of thousands of clones, approximately 81% of them singletons. This sequence joins TRBV6-6 and TRBJ1-1, with 9 bases that match TRBD1. The TCR comes from a man older than 75 with acute or convalescent COVID-19. Sequenced input: peripheral blood. The CDR3 DNA follows: TGTGCCAGCAGTTACTTGGACAGGGGCACTGAAGCTTTCTTT. Its translation: CASSYLDRGTEAFF.